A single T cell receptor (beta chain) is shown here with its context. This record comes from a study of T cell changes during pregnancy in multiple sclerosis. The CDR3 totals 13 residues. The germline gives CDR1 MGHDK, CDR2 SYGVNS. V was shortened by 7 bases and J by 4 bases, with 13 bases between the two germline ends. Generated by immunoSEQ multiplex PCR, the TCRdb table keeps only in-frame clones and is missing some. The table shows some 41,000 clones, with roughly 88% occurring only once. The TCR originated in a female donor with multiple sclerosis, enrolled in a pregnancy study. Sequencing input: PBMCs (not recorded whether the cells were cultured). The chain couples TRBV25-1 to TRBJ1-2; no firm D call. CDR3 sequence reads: CASTGSWAYGYTF. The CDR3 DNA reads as TGTGCCAGCACCGGCAGTTGGGCCTATGGCTACACCTTC.